A single sample gave rise to the 28 T cell receptor beta chains below, sequenced in a study of T cells after yellow fever vaccination. TCRdb recomputed calls from the 5' RACE reads with MiXCR, one row per CDR3 protein. This sample has a few hundred thousand distinct CDR3 sequences, with roughly 9% found just once. Sequences were derived from CD4+ T cells sorted from PBMCs, sampled 5 days after the yellow fever booster vaccination. These receptors were taken from a man in his late teens or twenties who received the YFV17D yellow fever vaccine.

This clonotype was detected ten times or more. The chain recombines TRBV7-8 with TRBJ1-2; TRBD1 aligns across 8 bases. Germline CDR1 and CDR2: SGHVS and FQNEAQ. V dropped 4 bases and J dropped 4; count of bases not matched to a gene: 8. The CDR3 is 15 residues long. The CDR3 DNA follows: TGTGCCAGCAGCTCAGGGGCGGGACAGGCCTATGGCTACACCTTC. Its translation is CASSSGAGQAYGYTF.

This clonotype was counted ten times or more. The chain couples TRBV18 to TRBJ2-1; no definite D call. V was cut by 2 bases and J by 6 bases, with 8 bases left in between. From germline, CDR1 is KGHSH and CDR2 LQKENI. CDR3 length equals 13 residues. Written as DNA, the CDR3 is TGTGCCAGCTCACCATCCTCGATCAATGAGCAGTTCTTC. This codes for CASSPSSINEQFF.

This clonotype was seen repeatedly, ten times or more. V gene TRBV7-2 combines with J gene TRBJ2-7, with D possibly being TRBD1 or TRBD2 (5 bases each). The CDR3 is made up of 13 amino acids. Germline V gene sequence: CDR1 SGHTA, CDR2 FQGNSA. V was clipped by 4 bases and J by 4 bases, with 11 bases between them. In DNA form, the CDR3 reads TGTGCCAGCAGCTCCCGTTGGGGGTACGAGCAGTACTTC. This sequence encodes CASSSRWGYEQYF.

This clonotype was observed a handful of times. The CDR3 is CASSVGTNGDTQYF. CDR3 DNA: TGCGCCAGCAGCGTCGGGACAAACGGGGATACGCAGTATTTT. V usage is TRBV5-1 and J usage is TRBJ2-3; tentatively, D is TRBD1 (6 bases). The CDR3 sequence is 14 residues long. Trimming took 4 bases from V and 6 from J, leaving 15 bases between them. Germline CDR1 reads SGHRS; CDR2 reads YFSETQ.

The chain uses TRBV4-3 and TRBJ1-2; the D gene is possibly TRBD1 (6 bases). The V gene lost 1 base and the J gene lost 4 bases, with 13 bases spanning the gap. Germline-derived CDR1 and CDR2 are LGHNA and YSLEER. The CDR3 has 15 amino acids. The chain's CDR3 is CASSQVYRETYGYTF. The CDR3 DNA is TGCGCCAGCAGCCAAGTATACAGGGAGACCTATGGCTACACCTTC.

This clonotype turned up a few times. V and J are TRBV11-2 and TRBJ1-2; D may be TRBD1 (5 bases). CDR3 size: 15 residues. Germline V gene lookup returns CDR1 SGHAT and CDR2 FQNNGV. The V end was cut by 7 bases, the J end by 2 bases, with 17 bases between. CDR3 in DNA: TGTGCCAGCACCCGGGAAGGGGCCCAAAACTATGGCTACACCTTC. It encodes CASTREGAQNYGYTF.

Only a few counts were recorded for this clonotype. This sequence joins TRBV20-1 and TRBJ2-2, with D perhaps matching TRBD1 (6 bases). Trimming removed 0 bases at V and 1 base at J, with 9 bases between. The germline CDR1 and CDR2 sequences are DFQATT and SNEGSKA (reference sequence). This CDR3 spans 15 amino acids. The DNA of the CDR3 is TGCAGTGCTAGAGAGGGGGCCAGGAACACCGGGGAGCTGTTTTTT. This gives the protein CSAREGARNTGELFF.

There are a few counts of this clonotype. The gene calls are TRBV18 and TRBJ2-1; 12 positions agree with TRBD2. The trim removed 2 bases at V and 7 bases at J, leaving 6 bases unmatched. The CDR3 extends over 16 amino acids. Germline CDR1 and CDR2: KGHSH and LQKENI. The CDR3 protein is CASSPASGGARNEQFF. In DNA, the CDR3 is TGTGCCAGCTCACCAGCTAGCGGGGGGGCTCGGAATGAGCAGTTCTTC.

There are many counts of this clonotype. The gene calls are TRBV5-1 and TRBJ1-6, with D unresolved. Trimming removed 4 bases from V and 10 bases from J, with 15 bases in between. The CDR3 contains 14 residues. Germline CDR1 is SGHRS and CDR2 is YFSETQ. CDR3 nucleotide sequence: TGCGCCAGCAGCGGTAGGAGCCCGGAATCACCCCTCCACTTT. Residues: CASSGRSPESPLHF.

The chain has TRBV24-1 and TRBJ2-1; 7 nucleotides match TRBD1. This CDR3 has 14 amino acids. Germline CDR1 and CDR2: KGHDR and SFDVKD. The trim removed 9 bases at V and 6 bases at J, leaving 10 bases unmatched. The CDR3 region has the DNA TGTGCCACCGCTGAGACAGGGTTAAGCAATGAGCAGTTCTTC. Protein: CATAETGLSNEQFF.

This chain connects TRBV20-1 to TRBJ2-1, with D perhaps matching TRBD2 (6 bases). Trimming stripped 6 bases from V and 6 bases from J, with 18 bases between. The CDR3 runs to 14 residues. Germline CDR1 DFQATT, CDR2 SNEGSKA (reference sequence). The CDR3 nucleotides are TGCAGTGCCTTCTCGTGGGGGGTTCCCAATGAGCAGTTCTTC. Its translation: CSAFSWGVPNEQFF.

This clonotype occurred many times. The chain combines TRBV20-1 with TRBJ2-3; either TRBD1 or TRBD2 may fit D (6 bases each). With 3 bases removed from V and 14 bases from J, the gap between germline ends came to 15 bases. This CDR3 is built from 11 residues. CDR1 DFQATT and CDR2 SNEGSKA come from the germline V gene (reference sequence). CDR3 nucleotide sequence: TGCAGTGCTAGTATCCGGGGGCTAGGGTATTTT. This translates into CSASIRGLGYF.

This clonotype was recorded many times. V gene TRBV29-1 combines with J gene TRBJ2-3; possibly TRBD2 for D (5 bases). The CDR3 has 12 residues. V was trimmed by 7 bases and J by 2 bases, leaving 10 bases between them. In germline, CDR1 is SQVTM, CDR2 ANQGSEA. CDR3 sequence: CSARLLTDTQYF. In DNA, the CDR3 is TGCAGCGCCCGACTACTCACAGATACGCAGTATTTT.

At least ten counts were recorded for this clonotype. The rearrangement links TRBV6-5 to TRBJ1-1; D gene ambiguous. CDR3 size: 14 residues. Deletions cut 6 bases from V and 4 bases from J, with 15 bases between. Germline CDR1 and CDR2: MNHEY and SVGAGI. CDR3 amino acids: CASSPPREGTEAFF. The CDR3 DNA follows: TGTGCCAGCAGCCCCCCCCGCGAAGGCACTGAAGCTTTCTTT.

CDR3 amino acids: CARSIHGTEAFF. The CDR3, as DNA: TGTGCCAGGAGTATACATGGTACTGAAGCTTTCTTT. The chain links TRBV12-3 or TRBV12-4 to TRBJ1-1; D remains unclear. This CDR3 is 12 amino acids long. Trimming pared 9 bases from V and 5 bases from J, leaving 13 bases between.

This clonotype was seen ten or more times. V usage is TRBV7-2 and J usage is TRBJ2-7, with 7 bases aligning to TRBD2. V lost 1 base to trimming and J lost 3 bases; unmatched junction nucleotides: 0. The CDR3 contains 13 residues. Germline V gene sequence: CDR1 SGHTA, CDR2 FQGNSA. Here the CDR3 DNA reads TGTGCCAGCAGCTTAGGGGGGGGCTACGAGCAGTACTTC. Its protein product is CASSLGGGYEQYF.

The V and J genes are TRBV6-2 or TRBV6-3 and TRBJ2-7; TRBD1 matches at 9 bases. CDR3 size: 17 residues. Losses at the gene ends were 6 bases for V and 3 bases for J; bases not matched to a gene: 15. Germline V lookup: CDR1 MNHEY, CDR2 SVGEGT. The CDR3 protein is CASRTPLGQGNFYEQYF. The CDR3 DNA follows: TGTGCCAGCAGAACCCCCCTCGGACAGGGGAATTTCTACGAGCAGTACTTC.

This clonotype was found a few times. The rearrangement joins TRBV10-3 to TRBJ1-2, with 9 bases matching TRBD1. Germline CDR1 ENHRY, CDR2 SYGVKD. The CDR3 length is 14 residues. The junction had 8 bases not matched to a gene; V was cut back by 8 bases and J by 4 bases. The CDR3 nucleotides read TGTGCCATCTCCCAAAAGGACAGGGGCTATGGCTACACCTTC. Its translation is CAISQKDRGYGYTF.

This clonotype was seen only a few times. The genes are TRBV27 and TRBJ1-1; D not certain. V lost 5 bases, J lost 4 bases, and 11 bases lay in between. In germline, CDR1 is MNHEY, CDR2 SMNVEV (reference sequence). The CDR3 is 13 amino acids. CDR3 loop: CASSRHGRTEAFF. CDR3 nucleotide sequence: TGTGCCAGCAGTCGACACGGACGCACTGAAGCTTTCTTT.

At least ten counts were recorded for this clonotype. The rearrangement uses TRBV25-1 and TRBJ1-6, with no clear D. Trimming removed 3 bases at V and 9 bases at J, with 12 bases between. Germline V CDR1 and CDR2: MGHDK, SYGVNS. The CDR3 has 14 amino acids. In DNA form, the CDR3 reads TGTGCCAGCAGTGAGGTATTCGGATCTTCACCCCTCCACTTT. Its translation is CASSEVFGSSPLHF.

This chain links TRBV20-1 with TRBJ1-5, with a tentative D call TRBD1 (6 bases). The length of the CDR3 is 15 residues. Trimming left V 0 bases short and J 5 bases short, with 14 bases between. CDR1 is DFQATT and CDR2 is SNEGSKA in the germline V gene (reference sequence). In nucleotides, the CDR3 is TGCAGTGCTAGAGAGGGGGGGCGCCTTGATCAGCCCCAGCATTTT. It yields the protein CSAREGGRLDQPQHF.

This clonotype was seen ten or more times. CDR3 sequence reads: CASSQFNPPPPGELFF. CDR3 bases: TGCGCCAGCAGCCAATTCAACCCTCCGCCCCCGGGGGAGCTGTTTTTT. This chain joins TRBV4-3 and TRBJ2-2; D gene uncertain. The CDR3 is 16 residues long. V lost 2 bases and J lost 8, with 18 bases in between. Germline CDR1 is LGHNA and CDR2 is YSLEER.

This clonotype has a handful of counts. The chain recombines TRBV23-1 with TRBJ1-1; TRBD1 is a possible D gene (5 bases). TRBV23-1 is designated an ORF whose function remains uncertain. CDR3 length equals 13 residues. The ends were cut back, 6 bases at V and 0 bases at J, with 8 bases in the middle. This CDR3 is CASSREMNTEAFF. In DNA form, the CDR3 reads TGCGCCAGCAGCAGGGAGATGAACACTGAAGCTTTCTTT.

The chain recombines TRBV12-3 or TRBV12-4 with TRBJ2-1, with TRBD2 matching over 7 bases. CDR3 length: 14 residues. The V segment lost 6 bases and the J segment 0 bases; nucleotides outside the gene matches: 2. CDR3 sequence reads: CASRTGGSYNEQFF. The CDR3 DNA reads as TGTGCCAGCAGAACGGGGGGCTCCTACAATGAGCAGTTCTTC.

This clonotype was observed a handful of times. The gene calls are TRBV15 and TRBJ1-4; D is possibly TRBD1 (6 bases). CDR1 LNHNV and CDR2 YYDKDF come from the germline V gene (reference sequence). Trimming left V 1 base short and J 7 bases short, with 13 bases between. This CDR3 has 15 amino acids. The CDR3 region is CATSRGGGQGEKLFF. The CDR3 DNA follows: TGTGCCACCAGCAGAGGGGGGGGGCAGGGTGAAAAACTGTTTTTT.

This clonotype showed up just a few times. CDR3 DNA: TGTGCCAGCTCTAGGTCGTACAATAACTATGGCTACACCTTC. The encoded protein is CASSRSYNNYGYTF. This chain links TRBV7-2 with TRBJ1-2; D uncertain. This CDR3 spans 14 amino acids. Germline CDR1 reads SGHTA; CDR2 reads FQGNSA. The V end lost 8 bases, the J end lost 1 base, and 14 bases lay between the germline ends.

In its sample, this clonotype was seen a few times. The chain is built from TRBV6-5 and TRBJ1-3, with D possibly TRBD1 on 5 matching bases. V dropped 2 bases and J dropped 4 bases, with 12 bases sitting between them. The CDR3 consists of 15 residues. CDR1 and CDR2 (germline): MNHEY, SVGAGI. The chain's CDR3 is CASSYDRGAGNTIYF. CDR3 DNA sequence: TGTGCCAGCAGTTACGACAGAGGAGCAGGAAACACCATATATTTT.

The chain links TRBV2 to TRBJ1-4; 7 nucleotides agree with TRBD1. CDR3 length: 15 amino acids. Trimming took 5 bases from V and 7 from J; bases not matched to a gene: 10. Germline V gene lookup returns CDR1 SNHLY and CDR2 FYNNEI. The CDR3 coding sequence is TGTGCCAGCAGTCCTCGGGGGGACAGAAGTGAAAAACTGTTTTTT. This encodes CASSPRGDRSEKLFF.